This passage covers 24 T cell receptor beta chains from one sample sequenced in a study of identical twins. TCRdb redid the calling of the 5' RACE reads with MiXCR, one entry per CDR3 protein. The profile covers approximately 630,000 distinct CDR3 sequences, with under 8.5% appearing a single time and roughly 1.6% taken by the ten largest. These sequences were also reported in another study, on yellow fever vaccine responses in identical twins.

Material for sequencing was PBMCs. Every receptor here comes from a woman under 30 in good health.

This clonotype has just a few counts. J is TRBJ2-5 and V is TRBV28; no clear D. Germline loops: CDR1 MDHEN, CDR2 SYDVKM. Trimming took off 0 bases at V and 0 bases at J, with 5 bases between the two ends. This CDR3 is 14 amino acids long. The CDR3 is CASSLWGNQETQYF. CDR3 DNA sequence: TGTGCCAGCAGTTTATGGGGGAACCAAGAGACCCAGTACTTC. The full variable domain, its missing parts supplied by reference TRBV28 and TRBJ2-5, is DVKVTQSSRYLVKRTGEKVFLECVQDMDHENMFWYRQDPGLGLRLIYFSYDVKMKEKGDIPEGYSVSREKKERFSLILESASTNQTSMYLCASSLWGNQETQYFGPGTRLLVL.

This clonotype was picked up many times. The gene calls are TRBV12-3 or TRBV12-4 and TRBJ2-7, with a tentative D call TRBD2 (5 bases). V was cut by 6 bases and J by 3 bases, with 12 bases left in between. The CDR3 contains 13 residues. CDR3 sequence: CASSSDGNYEQYF. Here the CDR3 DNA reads TGTGCCAGCAGCTCCGACGGGAACTACGAGCAGTACTTC.

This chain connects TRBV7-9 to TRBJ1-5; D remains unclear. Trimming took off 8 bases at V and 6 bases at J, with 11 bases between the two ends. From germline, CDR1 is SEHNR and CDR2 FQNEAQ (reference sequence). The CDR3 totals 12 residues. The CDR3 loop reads CASSTGGQPQHF. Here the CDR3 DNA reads TGTGCCAGCTCCACGGGAGGTCAGCCCCAGCATTTT.

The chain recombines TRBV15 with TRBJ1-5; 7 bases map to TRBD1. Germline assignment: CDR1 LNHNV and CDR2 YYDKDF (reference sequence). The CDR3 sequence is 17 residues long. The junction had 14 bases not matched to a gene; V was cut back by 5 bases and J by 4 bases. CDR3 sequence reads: CATSPPRGRGPNQPQHF. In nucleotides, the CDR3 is TGTGCCACCAGCCCTCCAAGGGGGAGGGGGCCAAATCAGCCCCAGCATTTT.

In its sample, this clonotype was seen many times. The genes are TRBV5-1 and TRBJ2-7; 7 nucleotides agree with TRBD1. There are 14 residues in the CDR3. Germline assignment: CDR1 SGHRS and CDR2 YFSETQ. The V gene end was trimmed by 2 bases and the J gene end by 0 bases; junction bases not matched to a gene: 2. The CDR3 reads CASSLGTASYEQYV. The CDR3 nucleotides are TGCGCCAGCAGCTTAGGGACAGCCTCCTACGAGCAGTACGTC.

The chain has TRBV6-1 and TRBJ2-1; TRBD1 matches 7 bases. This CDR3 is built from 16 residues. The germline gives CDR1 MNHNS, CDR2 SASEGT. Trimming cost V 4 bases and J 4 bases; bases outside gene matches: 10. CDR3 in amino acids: CASSVFRDRPYNEQFF. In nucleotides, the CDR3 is TGTGCCAGCAGTGTCTTCCGGGACAGACCTTACAATGAGCAGTTCTTC.

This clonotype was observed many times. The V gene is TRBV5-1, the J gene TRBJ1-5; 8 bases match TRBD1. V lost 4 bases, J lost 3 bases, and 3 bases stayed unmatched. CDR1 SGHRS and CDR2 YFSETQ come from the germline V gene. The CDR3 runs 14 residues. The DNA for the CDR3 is TGCGCCAGCAGCGAGGACAGGGACAATCAGCCCCAGCATTTT. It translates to CASSEDRDNQPQHF.

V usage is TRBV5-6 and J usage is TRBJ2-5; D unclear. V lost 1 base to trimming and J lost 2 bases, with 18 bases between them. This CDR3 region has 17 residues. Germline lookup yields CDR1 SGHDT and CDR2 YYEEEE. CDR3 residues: CASSLWWRYNQQETQYF. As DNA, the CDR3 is TGTGCCAGCAGCTTGTGGTGGCGGTACAACCAACAAGAGACCCAGTACTTC.

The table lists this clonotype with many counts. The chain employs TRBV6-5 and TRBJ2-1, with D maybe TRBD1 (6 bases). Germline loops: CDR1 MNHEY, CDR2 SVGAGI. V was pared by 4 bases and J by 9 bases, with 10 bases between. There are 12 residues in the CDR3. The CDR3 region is CASSWTRGEQFF. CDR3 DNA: TGTGCCAGCAGTTGGACCAGGGGTGAGCAGTTCTTC.

The CDR3 region is CAISELATEMGGYTF. Written as DNA, the CDR3 is TGTGCCATCAGTGAACTCGCGACAGAGATGGGGGGCTACACCTTC. The rearrangement uses TRBV10-3 and TRBJ1-2; D is perhaps TRBD1 (5 bases). V gave up 3 bases and J gave up 8 bases, with 19 bases separating them. Germline V gene data show CDR1 as ENHRY and CDR2 as SYGVKD. This CDR3 has 15 residues.

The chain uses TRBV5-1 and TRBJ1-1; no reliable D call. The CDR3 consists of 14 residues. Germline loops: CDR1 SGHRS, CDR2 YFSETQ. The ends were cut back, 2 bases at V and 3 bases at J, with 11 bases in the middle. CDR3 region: CASSFGGPDTEAFF. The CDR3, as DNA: TGCGCCAGCAGCTTCGGAGGGCCGGACACTGAAGCTTTCTTT. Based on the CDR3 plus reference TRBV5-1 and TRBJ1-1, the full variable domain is KAGVTQTPRYLIKTRGQQVTLSCSPISGHRSVSWYQQTPGQGLQFLFEYFSETQRNKGNFPGRFSGRQFSNSRSEMNVSTLELGDSALYLCASSFGGPDTEAFFGQGTRLTVV.

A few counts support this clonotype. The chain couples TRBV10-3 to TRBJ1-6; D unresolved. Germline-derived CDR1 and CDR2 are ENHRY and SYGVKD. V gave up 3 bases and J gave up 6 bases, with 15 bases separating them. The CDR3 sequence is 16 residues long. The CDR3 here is CAISEMITASNSPLHF. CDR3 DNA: TGTGCCATCAGTGAAATGATAACAGCCAGTAATTCACCCCTCCACTTT.

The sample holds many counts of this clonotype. The DNA of the CDR3 is TGTGCCAGCAGCGAGGTCGGCGGGCAGGGGACCGGGGAGCTGTTTTTT. Its protein product is CASSEVGGQGTGELFF. The chain joins TRBV9 to TRBJ2-2; tentatively, D is TRBD1 (6 bases). The V gene lost 3 bases and the J gene lost 5 bases, with 17 bases spanning the gap. Germline V lookup: CDR1 SGDLS, CDR2 YYNGEE. The CDR3 spans 16 residues.

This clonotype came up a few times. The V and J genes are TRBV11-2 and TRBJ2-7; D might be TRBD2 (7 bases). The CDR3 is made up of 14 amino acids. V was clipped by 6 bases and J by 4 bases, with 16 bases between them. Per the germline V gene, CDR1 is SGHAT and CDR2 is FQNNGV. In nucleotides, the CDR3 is TGTGCCAGCAGACGACTCGGGGGGCCATACGAGCAGTACGTC. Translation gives CASRRLGGPYEQYV.

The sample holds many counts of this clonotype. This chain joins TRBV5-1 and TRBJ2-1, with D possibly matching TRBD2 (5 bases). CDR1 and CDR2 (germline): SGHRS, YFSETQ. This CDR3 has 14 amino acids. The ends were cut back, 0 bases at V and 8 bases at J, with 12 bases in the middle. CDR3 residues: CASSLVQEAHEQFF. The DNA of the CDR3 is TGCGCCAGCAGCTTGGTCCAGGAGGCGCATGAGCAGTTCTTC.

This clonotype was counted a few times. The CDR3 coding sequence is TGTGCCAGCAGCTTAGCGAGGATGGGCTACAATGAGCAGTTCTTC. Amino acids: CASSLARMGYNEQFF. V is TRBV7-6 and J is TRBJ2-1; D call uncertain. This CDR3 contains 15 residues. Trimming pared 0 bases from V and 3 bases from J, leaving 9 bases between. In germline, CDR1 is SGHVS, CDR2 FNYEAQ.

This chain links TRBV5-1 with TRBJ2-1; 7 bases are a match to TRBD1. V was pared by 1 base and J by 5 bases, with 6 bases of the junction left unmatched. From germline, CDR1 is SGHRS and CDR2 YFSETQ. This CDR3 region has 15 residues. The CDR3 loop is CASSLPGQRDNEQFF. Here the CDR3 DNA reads TGCGCCAGCAGCTTGCCGGGACAGAGGGACAATGAGCAGTTCTTC. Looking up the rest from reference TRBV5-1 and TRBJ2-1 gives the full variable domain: KAGVTQTPRYLIKTRGQQVTLSCSPISGHRSVSWYQQTPGQGLQFLFEYFSETQRNKGNFPGRFSGRQFSNSRSEMNVSTLELGDSALYLCASSLPGQRDNEQFFGPGTRLTVL.

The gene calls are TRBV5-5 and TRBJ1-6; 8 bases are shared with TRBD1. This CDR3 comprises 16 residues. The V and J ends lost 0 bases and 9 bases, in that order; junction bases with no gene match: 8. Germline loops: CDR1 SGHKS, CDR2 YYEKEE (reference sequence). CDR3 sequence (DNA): TGTGCCAGCAGCTTGGCATCAGGGGGCATTGCTTCACCCCTCCACTTT. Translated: CASSLASGGIASPLHF.

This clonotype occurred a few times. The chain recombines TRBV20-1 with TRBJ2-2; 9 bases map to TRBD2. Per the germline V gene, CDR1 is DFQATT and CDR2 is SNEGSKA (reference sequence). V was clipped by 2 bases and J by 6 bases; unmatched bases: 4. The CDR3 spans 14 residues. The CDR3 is CSARWAGGAGELFF. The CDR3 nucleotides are TGCAGTGCTAGATGGGCGGGAGGGGCCGGGGAGCTGTTTTTT.

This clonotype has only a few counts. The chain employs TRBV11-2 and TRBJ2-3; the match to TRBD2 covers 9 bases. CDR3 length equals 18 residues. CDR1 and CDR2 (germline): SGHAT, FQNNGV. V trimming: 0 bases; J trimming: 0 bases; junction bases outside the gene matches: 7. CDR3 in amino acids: CASSLDRNSGSSTDTQYF. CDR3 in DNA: TGTGCCAGCAGCTTAGATCGAAATAGCGGGAGCAGCACAGATACGCAGTATTTT. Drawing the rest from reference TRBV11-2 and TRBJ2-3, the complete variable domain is EAGVAQSPRYKIIEKRQSVAFWCNPISGHATLYWYQQILGQGPKLLIQFQNNGVVDDSQLPKDRFSAERLKGVDSTLKIQPAKLEDSAVYLCASSLDRNSGSSTDTQYFGPGTRLTVL.

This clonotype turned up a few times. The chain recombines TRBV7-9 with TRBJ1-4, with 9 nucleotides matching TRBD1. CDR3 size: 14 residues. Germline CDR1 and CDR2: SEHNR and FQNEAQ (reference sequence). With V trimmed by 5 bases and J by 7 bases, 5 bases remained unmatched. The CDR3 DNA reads TGTGCCAGCAGCCTCGGGACAGGGAGTGAAAAACTGTTTTTT. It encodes CASSLGTGSEKLFF.

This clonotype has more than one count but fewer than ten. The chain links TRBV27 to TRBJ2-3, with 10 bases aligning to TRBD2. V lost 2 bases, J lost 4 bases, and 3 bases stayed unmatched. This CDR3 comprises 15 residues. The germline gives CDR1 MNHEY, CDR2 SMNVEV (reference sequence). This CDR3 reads CASSLKRGGADTQYF. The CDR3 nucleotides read TGTGCCAGCAGTTTAAAGCGGGGGGGGGCAGATACGCAGTATTTT.

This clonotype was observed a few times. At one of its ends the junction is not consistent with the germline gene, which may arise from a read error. This chain's CDR3 is CATSDPISSEQYF. CDR3 DNA: TGTGCCACTTCGGACCCAATCTCCTCCGAGCAGTACTTC. The chain recombines TRBV24-1 with TRBJ2-7; no definite D call. The CDR3 runs 13 residues. In germline, CDR1 is KGHDR, CDR2 SFDVKD.

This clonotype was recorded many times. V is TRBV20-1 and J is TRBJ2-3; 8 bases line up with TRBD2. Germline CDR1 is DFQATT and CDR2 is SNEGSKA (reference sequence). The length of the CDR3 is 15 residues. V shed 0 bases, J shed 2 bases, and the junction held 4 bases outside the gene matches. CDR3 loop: CSARDLAGPTDTQYF. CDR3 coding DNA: TGCAGTGCTAGAGATCTAGCGGGCCCCACAGATACGCAGTATTTT.